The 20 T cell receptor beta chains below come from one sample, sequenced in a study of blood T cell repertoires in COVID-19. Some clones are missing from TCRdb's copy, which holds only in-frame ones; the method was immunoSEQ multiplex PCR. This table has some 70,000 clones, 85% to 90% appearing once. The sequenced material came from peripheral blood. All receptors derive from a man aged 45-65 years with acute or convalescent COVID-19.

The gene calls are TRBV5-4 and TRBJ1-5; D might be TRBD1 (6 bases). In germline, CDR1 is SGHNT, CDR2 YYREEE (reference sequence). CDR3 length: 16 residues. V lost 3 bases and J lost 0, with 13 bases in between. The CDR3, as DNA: TGTGCCAGCAGCTGGGGGGGCGGCGGTAGCAATCAGCCCCAGCATTTT. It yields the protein CASSWGGGGSNQPQHF.

CDR3 region: CASSYDASGRLGGYNEQFF. The CDR3 coding sequence is TGTGCCAGCAGTTACGATGCTAGCGGGAGGTTAGGGGGGTACAATGAGCAGTTCTTC. V gene TRBV6-2 or TRBV6-3 combines with J gene TRBJ2-1, with TRBD2 matching over 11 bases. CDR1 and CDR2 (germline): MNHEY, SVGEGT. Trimming took 2 bases from V and 4 from J; bases not matched to a gene: 13. There are 19 residues in the CDR3.

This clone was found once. The CDR3 here is CAISLGLSNSPLHF. The CDR3 DNA reads TGTGCCATCAGTCTAGGCCTTAGTAATTCACCCCTCCACTTT. The chain employs TRBV10-3 and TRBJ1-6, with D uncertain. This CDR3 spans 14 amino acids. The ends were cut back, 5 bases at V and 6 bases at J, with 11 bases in the middle. The germline CDR1 and CDR2 sequences are ENHRY and SYGVKD.

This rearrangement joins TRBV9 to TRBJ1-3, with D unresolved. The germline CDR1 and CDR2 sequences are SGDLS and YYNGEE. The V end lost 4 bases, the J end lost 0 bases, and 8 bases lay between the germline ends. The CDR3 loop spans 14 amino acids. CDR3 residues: CASSPAISGNTIYF. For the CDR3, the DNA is TGTGCCAGCAGCCCCGCTATCTCTGGAAACACCATATATTTT. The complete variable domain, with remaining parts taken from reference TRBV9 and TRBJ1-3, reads DSGVTQTPKHLITATGQRVTLRCSPRSGDLSVYWYQQSLDQGLQFLIQYYNGEERAKGNILERFSAQQFPDLHSELNLSSLELGDSALYFCASSPAISGNTIYFGEGSWLTVV.

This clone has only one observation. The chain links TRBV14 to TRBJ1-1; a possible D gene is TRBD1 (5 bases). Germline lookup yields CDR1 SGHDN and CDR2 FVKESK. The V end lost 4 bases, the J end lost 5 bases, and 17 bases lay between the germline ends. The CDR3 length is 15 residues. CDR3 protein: CASSPFRGVWTEAFF. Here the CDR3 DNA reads TGTGCCAGCAGCCCCTTCCGGGGGGTCTGGACTGAAGCTTTCTTT.

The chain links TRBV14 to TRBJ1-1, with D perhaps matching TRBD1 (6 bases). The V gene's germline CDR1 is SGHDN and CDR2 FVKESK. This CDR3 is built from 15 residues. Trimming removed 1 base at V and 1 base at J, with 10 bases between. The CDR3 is CASSQGQGQNTEAFF. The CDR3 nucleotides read TGTGCCAGCAGCCAAGGGCAGGGGCAGAACACTGAAGCTTTCTTT.

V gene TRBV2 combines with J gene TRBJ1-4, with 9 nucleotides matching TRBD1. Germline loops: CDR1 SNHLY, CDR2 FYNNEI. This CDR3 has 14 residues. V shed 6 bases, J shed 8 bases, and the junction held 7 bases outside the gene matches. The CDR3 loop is CASRRDRDGEKLFF. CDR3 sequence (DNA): TGTGCCAGCAGAAGGGACAGGGACGGGGAAAAACTGTTTTTT. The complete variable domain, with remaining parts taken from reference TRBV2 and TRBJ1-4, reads EPEVTQTPSHQVTQMGQEVILRCVPISNHLYFYWYRQILGQKVEFLVSFYNNEISEKSEIFDDQFSVERPDGSNFTLKIRSTKLEDSAMYFCASRRDRDGEKLFFGSGTQLSVL.

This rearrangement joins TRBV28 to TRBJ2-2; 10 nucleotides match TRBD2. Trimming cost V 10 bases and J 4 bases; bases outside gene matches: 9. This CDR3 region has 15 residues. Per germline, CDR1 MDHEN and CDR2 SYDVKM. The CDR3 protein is CATGVAGGITGELFF. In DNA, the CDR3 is TGTGCCACCGGGGTAGCGGGAGGAATCACCGGGGAGCTGTTTTTT. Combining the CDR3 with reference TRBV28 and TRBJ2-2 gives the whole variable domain DVKVTQSSRYLVKRTGEKVFLECVQDMDHENMFWYRQDPGLGLRLIYFSYDVKMKEKGDIPEGYSVSREKKERFSLILESASTNQTSMYLCATGVAGGITGELFFGEGSRLTVL.

This chain's CDR3 is CASSPRQSGTGGDNYGYTF. CDR3 bases: TGTGCCAGCTCACCACGTCAGAGTGGGACAGGGGGCGATAATTATGGCTACACCTTC. V gene TRBV18 combines with J gene TRBJ1-2, with TRBD1 identical over 12 bases. V dropped 1 base and J dropped 5; count of bases not matched to a gene: 14. Germline CDR1 KGHSH, CDR2 LQKENI. The CDR3 extends over 19 amino acids.

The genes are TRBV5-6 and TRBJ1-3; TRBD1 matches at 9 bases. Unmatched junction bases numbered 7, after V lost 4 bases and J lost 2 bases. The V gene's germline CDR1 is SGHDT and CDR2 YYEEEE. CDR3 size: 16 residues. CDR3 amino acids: CASSQGQGVTGNTIYF. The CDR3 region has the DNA TGTGCCAGCAGCCAGGGACAGGGTGTTACTGGAAACACCATATATTTT.

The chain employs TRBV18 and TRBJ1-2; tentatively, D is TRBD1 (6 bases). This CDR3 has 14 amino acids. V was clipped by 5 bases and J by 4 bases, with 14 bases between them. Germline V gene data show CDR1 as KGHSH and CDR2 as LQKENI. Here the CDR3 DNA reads TGTGCCAGCTCAGAGACAGGAAACTTCTATGGCTACACCTTC. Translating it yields CASSETGNFYGYTF.

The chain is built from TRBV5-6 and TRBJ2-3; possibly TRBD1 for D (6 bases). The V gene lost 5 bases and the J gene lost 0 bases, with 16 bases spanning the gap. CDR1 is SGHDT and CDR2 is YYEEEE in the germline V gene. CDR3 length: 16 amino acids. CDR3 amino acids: CASRPGQGYSTDTQYF. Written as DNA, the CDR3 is TGTGCCAGCAGACCGGGACAAGGCTATAGCACAGATACGCAGTATTTT. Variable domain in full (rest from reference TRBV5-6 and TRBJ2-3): DAGVTQSPTHLIKTRGQQVTLRCSPKSGHDTVSWYQQALGQGPQFIFQYYEEEERQRGNFPDRFSGHQFPNYSSELNVNALLLGDSALYLCASRPGQGYSTDTQYFGPGTRLTVL.

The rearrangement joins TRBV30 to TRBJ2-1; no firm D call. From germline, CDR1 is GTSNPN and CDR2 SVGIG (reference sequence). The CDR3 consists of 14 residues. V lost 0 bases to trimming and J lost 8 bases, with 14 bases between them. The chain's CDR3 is CAWSVSVSSYEQFF. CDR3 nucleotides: TGTGCCTGGAGTGTTAGTGTGTCCTCCTATGAGCAGTTCTTC.

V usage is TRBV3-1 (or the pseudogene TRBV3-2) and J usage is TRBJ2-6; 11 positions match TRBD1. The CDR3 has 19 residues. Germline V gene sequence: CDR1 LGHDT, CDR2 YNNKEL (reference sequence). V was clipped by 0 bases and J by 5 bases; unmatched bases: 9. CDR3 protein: CASSQDPPGQGVWANVLTF. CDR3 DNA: TGTGCCAGCAGCCAAGACCCCCCGGGACAGGGGGTCTGGGCCAACGTCCTGACTTTC.

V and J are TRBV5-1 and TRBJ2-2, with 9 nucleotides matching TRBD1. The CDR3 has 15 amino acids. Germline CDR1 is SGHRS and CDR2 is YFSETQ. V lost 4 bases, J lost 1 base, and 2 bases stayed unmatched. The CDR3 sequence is CASSRGQGNTGELFF. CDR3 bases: TGCGCCAGCAGCCGGGGACAGGGGAACACCGGGGAGCTGTTTTTT.

The CDR3 spells CASSPTGGATGYTF. For the CDR3, the DNA is TGCGCCAGCAGCCCAACAGGGGGCGCGACCGGCTACACCTTC. The chain combines TRBV4-1 with TRBJ1-2, with 9 bases aligning to TRBD1. The CDR3 sequence is 14 residues long. The J segment lost 8 bases and the V segment lost 4 bases, leaving 8 bases of the junction unmatched. In germline, CDR1 is MGHRA, CDR2 YSYEKL.

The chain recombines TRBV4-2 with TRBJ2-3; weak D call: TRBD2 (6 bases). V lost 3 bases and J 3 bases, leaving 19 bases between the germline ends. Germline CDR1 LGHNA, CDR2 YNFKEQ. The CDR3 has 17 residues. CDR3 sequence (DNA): TGTGCCAGCAGCCAGGGGAGGACCTTCTCGGGGACAGATACGCAGTATTTT. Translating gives CASSQGRTFSGTDTQYF.

In DNA form, the CDR3 reads TGTGCCAGCAGCCCAACCGCATGGGGCTCAGCTTTCTTT. Translation gives CASSPTAWGSAFF. The chain carries TRBV7-9 and TRBJ1-1; perhaps TRBD1 as D (5 bases). CDR3 length: 13 amino acids. V was trimmed by 5 bases and J by 10 bases, leaving 17 bases between them. The germline CDR1 and CDR2 sequences are SEHNR and FQNEAQ (reference sequence).

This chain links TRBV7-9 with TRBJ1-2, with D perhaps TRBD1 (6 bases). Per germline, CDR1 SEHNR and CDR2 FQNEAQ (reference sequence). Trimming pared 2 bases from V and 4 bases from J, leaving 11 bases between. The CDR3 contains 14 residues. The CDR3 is CASSLSTGIYGYTF. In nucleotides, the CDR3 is TGTGCCAGCAGCTTATCCACAGGGATCTATGGCTACACCTTC.

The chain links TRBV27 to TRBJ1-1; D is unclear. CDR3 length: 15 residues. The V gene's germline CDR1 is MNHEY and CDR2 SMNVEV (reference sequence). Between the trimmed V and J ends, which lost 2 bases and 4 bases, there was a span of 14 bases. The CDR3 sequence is CASSLIPLSGTEAFF. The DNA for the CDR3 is TGTGCCAGCAGTTTAATCCCCCTCTCCGGCACTGAAGCTTTCTTT.